This TCR beta chain was observed in a study of multiple sclerosis patients with progressive multifocal leukoencephalopathy. The method was immunoSEQ multiplex PCR; TCRdb's version includes in-frame clones alone and lacks a portion of them. The table records over 20,000 clones, 91% of them present only once. Time point indicated: approximately 12 months of natalizumab therapy. Sequences were derived from PBMCs, sampled from a patient treated with natalizumab. The clonotype comes from a man aged 25-45 years with multiple sclerosis.

CDR3 residues: CASSEELNQPQHF. The CDR3 region has the DNA TGTGCCAGCAGCGAGGAACTCAATCAGCCCCAGCATTTT. The genes are TRBV7-2 and TRBJ1-5; no clear D. Trimming cost V 5 bases and J 3 bases, with 8 bases left between them. Germline V gives CDR1 SGHTA, CDR2 FQGNSA. The CDR3 consists of 13 residues.